The TCR beta chain described here comes from a study of T cell responses to AZD1222 COVID-19 vaccine. The assay was immunoSEQ multiplex PCR, and TCRdb's table has in-frame clones only and misses some. The sample holds approximately 110,000 clones, less than 90% seen once. Study-wide points: The span of vaccine-associated CD4 TCRs extended across spike, with dominance at 160-218 and 743-854. Vaccination with two AZD1222 doses was followed by a rise in Spike-specific TCR breadth and depth. Within unmutated variant regions lay the reported targets of nearly half of spike-specific TCRs. The sample set comprised mostly white British donors with more females, and clonal diversity was possibly underestimated.

On this clone itself: Its specificity is not known.

Germline CDR1 reads GTSNPN; CDR2 reads SVGIG (reference sequence). The CDR3 is 15 amino acids. Trimming took off 1 base at V and 8 bases at J, with 20 bases between the two ends. The chain combines TRBV30 with TRBJ1-2; D may be TRBD1 (6 bases). The source was peripheral blood, collected on day 0 of AZD1222 vaccination. This clonotype originated in an adult in good health. The CDR3 nucleotides read TGTGCCTGGAGTGATACGTTTAGGACAGTCGGAGGCTACACCTTC. It translates to CAWSDTFRTVGGYTF.